The T cell receptor (beta chain) described here comes from a study of Graves' ophthalmopathy and Graves' hyperthyroidism. This clonotype was counted between two and nine times. Its antigen is as yet unknown. A much larger clone is a single base away; this may be a read error. Per the germline V gene, CDR1 is SGDLS and CDR2 is YYNGEE. The CDR3 totals 15 residues. J lost 7 bases, V lost 0 bases, and 9 bases had no gene match. Regarding the study as a whole: The model's ophthalmopathy progression predictions had roughly 69% sensitivity and 72% to 80% specificity.

Amplification of TCR beta CDR3 regions used RNA transcripts. Investigators did first-round RT-PCR with HTBI primers, then second-round multiplex PCR. Using its own MiXCR run on the multiplex PCR reads, TCRdb lists one record per CDR3 protein. The table has about 500,000 distinct CDR3 sequences, less than 45% seen once. This chain connects TRBV9 to TRBJ2-7, with 8 bases aligning to TRBD2. Sequencing was carried out using peripheral blood or thyroid tissue (not recorded which). This receptor was obtained from an adult man with Graves' hyperthyroidism. This CDR3 is CASSVDGRGYNEQYF. The CDR3 coding sequence is TGTGCCAGCAGCGTAGACGGGAGGGGGTACAATGAGCAGTACTTC.